Following are 24 T cell receptor beta chains from one sample sequenced in a study of blood T cell repertoires in COVID-19. Only in-frame clones appear in the TCRdb table, and some are missing; sequencing was by immunoSEQ multiplex PCR. The sample holds about 190,000 clones, about 88% seen once. The sample consisted of peripheral blood. These receptors all come from a woman aged 40 to 50 who had recovered from COVID-19.

This chain joins TRBV19 and TRBJ2-4, with 7 bases aligning to TRBD1. The CDR3 consists of 16 residues. The ends lost 3 bases at V and 0 bases at J; junction bases unmatched: 5. Per germline, CDR1 LNHDA and CDR2 SQIVND (reference sequence). CDR3 amino acids: CASSIQGVLAKNIQYF. The CDR3 nucleotides read TGTGCCAGTAGTATTCAGGGGGTTTTAGCCAAAAACATTCAGTACTTC.

The genes are TRBV7-2 and TRBJ2-1; 15 nucleotides align to TRBD2. Germline V gives CDR1 SGHTA, CDR2 FQGNSA. V lost 4 bases, J lost 1 base, and 2 bases stayed unmatched. CDR3 length: 17 residues. The CDR3 loop reads CASSSGLAGGSYNEQFF. CDR3 DNA sequence: TGTGCCAGCAGCTCCGGACTAGCGGGAGGGTCCTACAATGAGCAGTTCTTC.

The V gene is TRBV7-2, the J gene TRBJ2-5; 9 positions match TRBD1. J lost 5 bases, V lost 1 base, and 8 bases had no gene match. The germline CDR1 and CDR2 sequences are SGHTA and FQGNSA. The CDR3 runs 16 residues. In DNA form, the CDR3 reads TGTGCCAGCAGCTTAGTACAGGGGGCTGTACAGGAGACCCAGTACTTC. It specifies CASSLVQGAVQETQYF.

This clone was observed once. The V call is TRBV14, the J call TRBJ2-3; 9 bases are shared with TRBD2. Per the germline V gene, CDR1 is SGHDN and CDR2 is FVKESK. V lost 0 bases and J lost 2; bases outside the gene matches: 12. The CDR3 extends over 19 amino acids. CDR3 sequence reads: CASSQDFSSGRSLTDTQYF. The CDR3 coding sequence is TGTGCCAGCAGCCAAGATTTTTCCAGCGGGAGGTCACTCACAGATACGCAGTATTTT.

V usage is TRBV19 and J usage is TRBJ2-2; 9 positions match TRBD1. The junction had 7 bases not matched to a gene; V was cut back by 10 bases and J by 4 bases. The germline gives CDR1 LNHDA, CDR2 SQIVND (reference sequence). This CDR3 has 14 amino acids. The CDR3 reads CAIATTGGTGELFF. In nucleotides, the CDR3 is TGTGCCATTGCAACGACAGGGGGCACCGGGGAGCTGTTTTTT.

This chain links TRBV4-2 with TRBJ2-3; 13 bases are a match to TRBD2. Germline-derived CDR1 and CDR2 are LGHNA and YNFKEQ. J gave up 6 bases and V 1 base, and 10 bases lay outside the gene matches. The CDR3 is 18 residues long. Written as DNA, the CDR3 is TGTGCCAGCAGCCAAGGGACTAGCGGGAGCGGCTTCGGCGATACGCAGTATTTT. It is translated as CASSQGTSGSGFGDTQYF.

This rearrangement joins TRBV9 to TRBJ2-2, with TRBD2 matching 8 bases. The length of the CDR3 is 16 residues. Germline CDR1 and CDR2: SGDLS and YYNGEE. Trimming at V came to 0 bases and at J to 4 bases, leaving 5 bases not matched to a gene. The CDR3 DNA reads TGTGCCAGCAGCGTAGTGGCGGGAGGAGGCACCGGGGAGCTGTTTTTT. It translates to CASSVVAGGGTGELFF. The full variable domain, completed using reference TRBV9 and TRBJ2-2, is DSGVTQTPKHLITATGQRVTLRCSPRSGDLSVYWYQQSLDQGLQFLIQYYNGEERAKGNILERFSAQQFPDLHSELNLSSLELGDSALYFCASSVVAGGGTGELFFGEGSRLTVL.

The chain has TRBV5-1 and TRBJ1-6, with TRBD1 matching over 7 bases. The germline gives CDR1 SGHRS, CDR2 YFSETQ. V shed 4 bases and J 6 bases; nucleotides not matched to a gene: 10. The CDR3 contains 16 residues. CDR3 DNA sequence: TGCGCCAGCAGCGGAGAAGGGACAGCATCTAATTCACCCCTCCACTTT. Translated: CASSGEGTASNSPLHF.

The gene calls are TRBV28 and TRBJ1-4; maybe TRBD1 (5 bases). CDR1 MDHEN and CDR2 SYDVKM come from the germline V gene. This CDR3 is 15 amino acids long. V was cut by 2 bases and J by 4 bases, with 11 bases left in between. CDR3 protein: CASSLRWQGNEKLFF. CDR3 nucleotides: TGTGCCAGCAGTTTACGATGGCAGGGTAATGAAAAACTGTTTTTT. Variable domain in full (rest from reference TRBV28 and TRBJ1-4): DVKVTQSSRYLVKRTGEKVFLECVQDMDHENMFWYRQDPGLGLRLIYFSYDVKMKEKGDIPEGYSVSREKKERFSLILESASTNQTSMYLCASSLRWQGNEKLFFGSGTQLSVL.

The chain joins TRBV5-1 to TRBJ2-2; 10 bases are shared with TRBD1. The germline V gene encodes CDR1 SGHRS and CDR2 YFSETQ. CDR3 length equals 15 residues. Losses at the gene ends were 4 bases for V and 4 bases for J; bases not matched to a gene: 4. The CDR3 region has the DNA TGCGCCAGCAGCCAGGGACAGGGGAGCACCGGGGAGCTGTTTTTT. This sequence encodes CASSQGQGSTGELFF.

CDR3 sequence reads: CSTQGLAGRAFF. Written as DNA, the CDR3 is TGCAGCACCCAAGGGTTGGCGGGGCGCGCTTTCTTT. V gene TRBV29-1 combines with J gene TRBJ1-1; a weak D match, TRBD1 (5 bases). This CDR3 spans 12 amino acids. Between the trimmed V and J ends, which lost 8 bases and 11 bases, there was a span of 21 bases. Germline CDR1 reads SQVTM; CDR2 reads ANQGSEA.

This sequence joins TRBV11-2 and TRBJ1-5; D remains ambiguous. The CDR3 runs 15 residues. V was clipped by 5 bases and J by 5 bases, with 16 bases between them. The germline V gene encodes CDR1 SGHAT and CDR2 FQNNGV. The CDR3 sequence is CASSHDGGVDQPQHF. In DNA form, the CDR3 reads TGTGCCAGCAGCCACGACGGAGGCGTCGATCAGCCCCAGCATTTT.

The rearrangement joins TRBV24-1 to TRBJ2-1, with D tentatively TRBD2 (6 bases). Trimming took off 1 base at V and 8 bases at J, with 17 bases between the two ends. From germline, CDR1 is KGHDR and CDR2 SFDVKD. The CDR3 runs 16 residues. Written as DNA, the CDR3 is TGTGCCACCAGTGATTTCTCGACTGTGGGGGGTGATGAGCAGTTCTTC. As protein: CATSDFSTVGGDEQFF.

This sequence joins TRBV4-3 and TRBJ2-2, with D possibly being TRBD1 (5 bases). The CDR3 contains 14 residues. CDR1 and CDR2 from the germline V gene are LGHNA and YSLEER. The V and J ends lost 5 bases and 6 bases respectively, with 13 bases between them. CDR3 bases: TGCGCCAGCAGCTACAATACAGGACCCGGGGAGCTGTTTTTT. It is translated as CASSYNTGPGELFF.

This chain joins TRBV6-5 and TRBJ2-1; perhaps TRBD2 as D (6 bases). CDR3 length: 16 amino acids. The germline gives CDR1 MNHEY, CDR2 SVGAGI. The germline V and J ends were trimmed by 0 bases and 0 bases, with 9 bases remaining between them. CDR3 in amino acids: CASSYSTSFSYNEQFF. Here the CDR3 DNA reads TGTGCCAGCAGTTACTCAACTAGCTTCTCCTACAATGAGCAGTTCTTC.

The chain has TRBV11-3 and TRBJ2-1; D is possibly TRBD2 (6 bases). V gave up 5 bases and J gave up 5 bases, with 16 bases separating them. Germline assignment: CDR1 SGHNT and CDR2 YENEEA. This CDR3 has 15 amino acids. The CDR3 loop reads CASSKRSGPNNEQFF. The CDR3 nucleotides read TGTGCCAGCAGCAAAAGAAGCGGGCCTAACAATGAGCAGTTCTTC. The entire variable domain, with the rest obtained from reference TRBV11-3 and TRBJ2-1, is as follows: EAGVVQSPRYKIIEKKQPVAFWCNPISGHNTLYWYLQNLGQGPELLIRYENEEAVDDSQLPKDRFSAERLKGVDSTLKIQPAELGDSAVYLCASSKRSGPNNEQFFGPGTRLTVL.

The chain is built from TRBV7-2 and TRBJ2-7; TRBD2 matches at 9 bases. CDR1 is SGHTA, CDR2 FQGNSA, per germline. V lost 1 base to trimming and J lost 6 bases; unmatched junction nucleotides: 4. The CDR3 loop spans 14 amino acids. The CDR3 DNA follows: TGTGCCAGCAGCTTAGTTGGAGCGGGGGGCGAGCAGTACTTC. Amino acid sequence: CASSLVGAGGEQYF.

This clone came up once. The V gene is TRBV11-2, the J gene TRBJ2-1; the D gene is possibly TRBD2 (6 bases). Trimming shortened V by 6 bases and J by 8 bases, and 17 bases separated the two germline ends. The CDR3 runs to 14 residues. Germline CDR1 reads SGHAT; CDR2 reads FQNNGV. CDR3 bases: TGTGCCAGCAGACCGAGACTAGTGGCCCATGAGCAGTTCTTC. This gives the protein CASRPRLVAHEQFF.

The CDR3: CASSPRSASGGETQYF. The DNA of the CDR3 is TGTGCCAGCAGTCCTCGTTCAGCTAGCGGAGGGGAGACCCAGTACTTC. The chain combines TRBV7-9 with TRBJ2-5; 7 nucleotides match TRBD2. Germline V CDR1 and CDR2: SEHNR, FQNEAQ (reference sequence). Trimming removed 6 bases from V and 5 bases from J; junction bases left unmatched: 15. The CDR3 runs to 16 residues.

The chain has TRBV9 and TRBJ1-2; no clear D. With 0 bases removed from V and 8 bases from J, the gap between germline ends came to 23 bases. Germline CDR1 reads SGDLS; CDR2 reads YYNGEE. This CDR3 is built from 17 residues. CDR3 in DNA: TGTGCCAGCAGCGTAGCTACAGTCTCGGAGTATGGAGGAGGCTACACCTTC. Translated: CASSVATVSEYGGGYTF.

The rearrangement joins TRBV3-1 (or the pseudogene TRBV3-2) to TRBJ2-7; 8 bases fit TRBD2. CDR3 length equals 15 residues. With 2 bases clipped from V and 4 bases from J, the junction kept 7 bases outside the gene matches. Looked up from germline, CDR1 is LGHDT and CDR2 is YNNKEL (reference sequence). The CDR3 protein is CASSQPGTSSYEQYF. CDR3 DNA sequence: TGTGCCAGCAGCCAACCCGGGACTAGTTCTTACGAGCAGTACTTC.

The chain has TRBV2 and TRBJ1-1; 7 bases map to TRBD1. Germline V CDR1 and CDR2: SNHLY, FYNNEI. V lost 5 bases to trimming and J lost 2 bases; unmatched junction nucleotides: 8. The CDR3 is 15 residues long. For the CDR3, the DNA is TGTGCCAGCAGTACCCCTAGACAGGGAAACACTGAAGCTTTCTTT. Translating it yields CASSTPRQGNTEAFF.

The genes are TRBV10-3 and TRBJ2-5; tentatively, D is TRBD1 (6 bases). Germline V gene data show CDR1 as ENHRY and CDR2 as SYGVKD. V was clipped by 8 bases and J by 5 bases, with 15 bases between them. There are 13 residues in the CDR3. The CDR3 nucleotides read TGTGCCATCGCCCCCACAGGGATGGAGACCCAGTACTTC. Encoded protein: CAIAPTGMETQYF.

The chain employs TRBV5-1 and TRBJ2-1; maybe TRBD2 (5 bases). The CDR3 contains 15 residues. The germline V gene has CDR1 SGHRS and CDR2 YFSETQ. Trimming shortened V by 5 bases and J by 4 bases, and 16 bases separated the two germline ends. The CDR3 sequence: CASRSSAESYNEQFF. The CDR3 DNA sequence: TGCGCCAGCAGGTCCTCAGCGGAGTCATACAATGAGCAGTTCTTC.